This T cell receptor (beta chain) stems from a study of blood T cell repertoires in COVID-19. Sequenced by immunoSEQ multiplex PCR; TCRdb stores in-frame clones only, minus some. In the table there are more than 300,000 clones, just over 85% of which are singletons. Individuals drawn from 20 to 25 US areas were roughly 18 to 95 years old. Germline V CDR1 and CDR2: SQVTM, ANQGSEA. CDR3 length: 12 residues. The ends were cut back, 5 bases at V and 6 bases at J, with 13 bases in the middle. The chain joins TRBV29-1 to TRBJ1-2; D remains unclear. The source material was PBMCs or T cells enriched from blood (not recorded which). This receptor was obtained from a woman between 18 and 29 years old who had recovered from COVID-19. CDR3 nucleotides: TGCAGCGTTAAAGCGGGTTCAGATGGCTACACCTTC. Its translation: CSVKAGSDGYTF.